This T cell receptor (beta chain) stems from a study of vaccination and CD4 T cells after COVID-19. As for the study in general: Two Hispanic individuals were among six male and four female convalescent patients. The study, taken as a whole, reports: Convalescent patients gained a median approximately 90% of their reactive clones only post-vaccination.

Turning to this clonotype: Its antigen is unknown.

Cultured CD4+ T cell DNA was sequenced using the Oncomine TCR Beta short-read assay. Someone extracted genomic DNA from cultured CD4+ T cells. TCRdb reprocessed the PCR reads via MiXCR and lists one record per CDR3 protein. The sample records about 15,000 distinct CDR3 sequences, 52% being singletons. Treatment specified: roughly 10-day PBMC culture with coronavirus spike peptide pools or control peptides (ViraFEST assay). TCR sequencing followed the expansion of antigen-specific T cells with peptide pools in ViraFEST. The receptor comes from a human donor who had recovered from COVID-19. Specimen: CD4+ T cells from blood, cultured in vitro.

CDR3 sequence: CASSLVTSTNYGYTF. CDR3 nucleotide sequence: TGTGCCAGCAGCTTGGTGACATCTACTAACTATGGCTACACCTTC. The chain joins TRBV5-4 to TRBJ1-2, with D uncertain. The CDR3 sequence is 15 residues long. Trimming left V 0 bases short and J 0 bases short, with 9 bases between. CDR1 and CDR2 from the germline V gene are SGHNT and YYREEE (reference sequence).